This T cell receptor (beta chain) is from a study of cytomegalovirus exposure and HLA in healthy donors. The study, taken as a whole, reports: Among TCR beta chains of equal frequency, HLA-associated ones were more clonally expanded in a later analysis. There were some V segments, including TRBV6-2 and TRBV6-3, excluded as indistinguishable.

In the PCR, 60 Vbeta and 13 Jbeta primers were used. The protocol was immunoSEQ multiplex PCR, while the TCRdb copy is restricted to in-frame clones and leaves out a portion. The table shows roughly 230,000 clones, with approximately 78% occurring only once. With respect to this clone: Its antigen is undetermined.

This CDR3 has 17 residues. From germline, CDR1 is MGHRA and CDR2 YSYEKL. The V end lost 1 base, the J end lost 6 bases, and 21 bases lay between the germline ends. The TCR comes from a boy aged 5-17 years in good health and CMV-seronegative. Sequenced material: PBMCs. V gene TRBV4-1 combines with J gene TRBJ1-2; possibly TRBD1 for D (5 bases). The CDR3 sequence is CASSQGHISGKYHGYTF. The CDR3 DNA follows: TGCGCCAGCAGCCAAGGCCACATATCAGGGAAGTACCATGGCTACACCTTC.